These 28 T cell receptor beta chains share one sample of origin, sequenced in a study of shared clonotypes between healthy human individuals. Some clones are missing from TCRdb's copy, which holds only in-frame ones; the method was immunoSEQ multiplex PCR. The table records approximately 100,000 clones, roughly two thirds of them present only once. Sequenced input: memory CD8+ T cells sorted from blood. Subset given: CD45RO+ cells pooled with CCR7-negative TemRA cells. The receptor source for this set is a woman aged 25 to 39 in good health.

This clone appeared a few times. The chain is built from TRBV11-1 and TRBJ2-7; 14 bases map to TRBD2. CDR3 length: 16 residues. After removal of 5 bases from V and 5 bases from J, the junction contained 8 bases not matched to a gene. Germline CDR1 reads SGHAT; CDR2 reads FQDESV (reference sequence). The DNA for the CDR3 is TGTGCCAGCAGCCCGGGACTAGCGGGAGAGAGCCACGAGCAGTACTTC. This sequence encodes CASSPGLAGESHEQYF.

In this sample, this clone turned up a few times. This rearrangement joins TRBV6-6 to TRBJ1-4; 8 nucleotides match TRBD1. V lost 5 bases and J lost 13; bases outside the gene matches: 12. Looked up from germline, CDR1 is MNHNY and CDR2 is SVGAGI (reference sequence). The CDR3 is 14 residues long. In DNA, the CDR3 is TGTGCCAGCAGTCCGGACAGGGCAGCCCCCAGACTGTTTTTT. It specifies CASSPDRAAPRLFF.

The chain carries TRBV7-4 and TRBJ2-2; the match to TRBD2 covers 7 bases. The CDR3 extends over 18 amino acids. Trimming took 5 bases from V and 3 from J; bases not matched to a gene: 15. Germline CDR1 and CDR2: SGHVT and SQSDAQ. The CDR3 here is CASSTSRNGTTHTGELFF. DNA for the CDR3: TGTGCCAGCAGCACGAGTCGAAATGGGACTACGCACACCGGGGAGCTGTTTTTT.

V gene TRBV7-8 combines with J gene TRBJ2-5; D may be TRBD1 (5 bases). The J call may be incorrect, as the DNA end agrees better with TRBJ2-7. CDR1 and CDR2 (germline): SGHVS, FQNEAQ. This CDR3 has 15 amino acids. CDR3 sequence (DNA): TGTGCCAGCAGCCCATACCAGGGTCCCAGCTACGAGCAGTACTTC. It is translated as CASSPYQGPSYEQYF.

The chain combines TRBV19 with TRBJ1-1; 7 bases align to TRBD1. Germline lookup yields CDR1 LNHDA and CDR2 SQIVND (reference sequence). V lost 9 bases to trimming and J lost 4 bases; unmatched junction nucleotides: 17. This CDR3 comprises 16 residues. CDR3 amino acids: CARRITAGGFSTEAFF. CDR3 coding DNA: TGTGCCAGACGGATAACGGCAGGGGGTTTTAGCACTGAAGCTTTCTTT.

This clone was counted at least ten times. CDR3 in DNA: TGTGCCAGCAGCTTGGCCGACGCCTTGGATCAGCCCCAGCATTTT. It encodes CASSLADALDQPQHF. The chain links TRBV5-6 to TRBJ1-5, with D hard to call. The CDR3 runs to 15 residues. Germline loops: CDR1 SGHDT, CDR2 YYEEEE. V lost 0 bases and J lost 5, with 12 bases in between.

The V and J genes are TRBV11-2 and TRBJ1-1; no definite D call. This CDR3 is 13 amino acids long. The V end was cut by 5 bases, the J end by 4 bases, with 11 bases between. Germline CDR1 reads SGHAT; CDR2 reads FQNNGV. CDR3 sequence (DNA): TGTGCCAGCAGCATGGTATCCGGCACTGAAGCTTTCTTT. Its protein product is CASSMVSGTEAFF.

The chain employs TRBV30 and TRBJ2-7; D may match TRBD1 or TRBD2 (6 bases each). The CDR3 has 13 residues. CDR1 is GTSNPN and CDR2 is SVGIG in the germline V gene (reference sequence). V shed 0 bases and J shed 5 bases, with 11 bases lying between them. CDR3 sequence reads: CAWSVDGGHEQYF. As DNA, the CDR3 is TGTGCCTGGAGTGTAGACGGGGGCCACGAGCAGTACTTC. The full variable domain, its missing parts supplied by reference TRBV30 and TRBJ2-7, is SQTIHQWPATLVQPVGSPLSLECTVEGTSNPNLYWYRQAAGRGLQLLFYSVGIGQISSEVPQNLSASRPQDRQFILSSKKLLLSDSGFYLCAWSVDGGHEQYFGPGTRLTVT.

Worth noting for this clone: A read error is likely here: a far larger clone is one base away. The chain is built from TRBV7-8 and TRBJ1-2; TRBD1 matches 9 bases. The J segment lost 6 bases and the V segment lost 3 bases, leaving 2 bases of the junction unmatched. The CDR3 length is 13 residues. The germline V gene has CDR1 SGHVS and CDR2 FQNEAQ. Here the CDR3 reads CASSLGTGNGYTF. DNA of the CDR3: TGTGCCAGCAGCTTGGGGACAGGGAATGGCTACACCTTC.

This clone appeared a few times. The V and J genes are TRBV7-2 and TRBJ2-3, with 9 positions matching TRBD2. This CDR3 has 16 residues. Germline V gene sequence: CDR1 SGHTA, CDR2 FQGNSA. J gave up 4 bases and V 5 bases, and 10 bases lay outside the gene matches. The CDR3 DNA follows: TGTGCCAGCAGCCCCCCGGGACTAGCCGGTTCAGATACGCAGTATTTT. This sequence encodes CASSPPGLAGSDTQYF.

The chain is built from TRBV5-4 and TRBJ2-7; the match to TRBD2 covers 8 bases. CDR3 size: 14 residues. V dropped 3 bases and J dropped 3; count of bases not matched to a gene: 5. Germline loops: CDR1 SGHNT, CDR2 YYREEE (reference sequence). CDR3 region: CASSSAGAFYEQYF. In DNA, the CDR3 is TGTGCCAGCAGCTCAGCGGGAGCTTTCTACGAGCAGTACTTC.

The J gene is TRBJ2-5, the V gene TRBV2; D may match TRBD1 or TRBD2 (5 bases each). CDR1 is SNHLY, CDR2 FYNNEI, per germline. The CDR3 spans 14 residues. Trimming removed 8 bases at V and 4 bases at J, with 17 bases between. The CDR3 loop reads CASGGSLGLETQYF. Here the CDR3 DNA reads TGTGCCAGCGGGGGATCACTAGGCCTAGAGACCCAGTACTTC. The full variable domain, completed using reference TRBV2 and TRBJ2-5, is EPEVTQTPSHQVTQMGQEVILRCVPISNHLYFYWYRQILGQKVEFLVSFYNNEISEKSEIFDDQFSVERPDGSNFTLKIRSTKLEDSAMYFCASGGSLGLETQYFGPGTRLLVL.

The chain recombines TRBV5-4 with TRBJ1-1, with no clear D. This CDR3 is built from 12 residues. Germline assignment: CDR1 SGHNT and CDR2 YYREEE (reference sequence). Trimming shortened V by 4 bases and J by 3 bases, and 7 bases separated the two germline ends. The CDR3: CASSAFDTEAFF. In nucleotides, the CDR3 is TGTGCCAGCAGCGCCTTTGACACTGAAGCTTTCTTT.

Only a few counts were recorded for this clone. V and J are TRBV19 and TRBJ2-1; 9 nucleotides match TRBD2. Germline V gene sequence: CDR1 LNHDA, CDR2 SQIVND (reference sequence). With V trimmed by 4 bases and J by 0 bases, 1 base remained unmatched. The CDR3 spans 15 residues. The chain's CDR3 is CASSSGRGSYNEQFF. CDR3 sequence (DNA): TGTGCCAGTAGTAGCGGGAGGGGCTCCTACAATGAGCAGTTCTTC.

The chain is built from TRBV2 and TRBJ2-7, with 11 bases lining up with TRBD1. CDR3 length: 15 residues. After removal of 4 bases from V and 3 bases from J, the junction contained 5 bases not matched to a gene. The germline V gene has CDR1 SNHLY and CDR2 FYNNEI. The CDR3 loop reads CASSAGQGGLYEQYF. CDR3 sequence (DNA): TGTGCCAGCAGTGCGGGACAGGGGGGCCTCTACGAGCAGTACTTC.

The genes are TRBV5-4 and TRBJ2-3, with TRBD2 matching over 15 bases. The V gene's germline CDR1 is SGHNT and CDR2 YYREEE (reference sequence). This CDR3 is built from 16 residues. V trimming: 4 bases; J trimming: 8 bases; junction bases outside the gene matches: 8. The CDR3 DNA follows: TGTGCCAGCAGCACAGGACTAGCGGGAGGGAGCGGTACGCAGTATTTT. Encoded protein: CASSTGLAGGSGTQYF. The full variable domain, with the rest looked up from reference TRBV5-4 and TRBJ2-3, is ETGVTQSPTHLIKTRGQQVTLRCSSQSGHNTVSWYQQALGQGPQFIFQYYREEENGRGNFPPRFSGLQFPNYSSELNVNALELDDSALYLCASSTGLAGGSGTQYFGPGTRLTVL.

The chain employs TRBV27 and TRBJ2-1; possible D gene TRBD1, 6 bases. V lost 3 bases, J lost 7 bases, and 16 bases lay in between. CDR3 length: 15 amino acids. Germline CDR1 and CDR2: MNHEY and SMNVEV (reference sequence). CDR3 sequence: CASSLDRRAPNEQFF. The DNA of the CDR3 is TGTGCCAGCAGTTTGGACAGACGGGCCCCGAATGAGCAGTTCTTC.

This chain links TRBV15 with TRBJ1-3; 7 bases line up with TRBD1. There are 15 residues in the CDR3. V dropped 3 bases and J dropped 4; count of bases not matched to a gene: 6. CDR1 and CDR2 (germline): LNHNV, YYDKDF (reference sequence). CDR3 in amino acids: CATSRRQGAGNTIYF. The CDR3 DNA reads as TGTGCCACCAGCAGGCGACAGGGTGCGGGAAACACCATATATTTT.

The chain joins TRBV5-6 to TRBJ2-7; the match to TRBD1 covers 9 bases. Germline lookup yields CDR1 SGHDT and CDR2 YYEEEE. The CDR3 runs to 15 residues. With 4 bases clipped from V and 3 bases from J, the junction kept 8 bases outside the gene matches. CDR3 nucleotide sequence: TGTGCCAGCAGCCCCCCCGGGACAGGGTTCTACGAGCAGTACTTC. As protein: CASSPPGTGFYEQYF.

The rearrangement joins TRBV29-1 to TRBJ2-7; 9 positions agree with TRBD1. CDR1 is SQVTM and CDR2 is ANQGSEA in the germline V gene. The CDR3 extends over 13 amino acids. V shed 4 bases, J shed 4 bases, and the junction held 5 bases outside the gene matches. CDR3 amino acids: CSVGTGEGYEQYF. The DNA of the CDR3 is TGCAGCGTTGGGACAGGGGAAGGGTACGAGCAGTACTTC.

The J gene is TRBJ2-2, the V gene TRBV19, with D perhaps being TRBD1 or TRBD2 (6 bases each). This CDR3 is built from 15 residues. The germline V and J ends were trimmed by 6 bases and 6 bases, with 17 bases remaining between them. Germline V gene lookup returns CDR1 LNHDA and CDR2 SQIVND (reference sequence). The CDR3 loop is CASRKGGLLPGELFF. CDR3 nucleotides: TGTGCCAGTAGGAAAGGGGGACTCCTCCCCGGGGAGCTGTTTTTT.

The rearrangement joins TRBV10-3 to TRBJ1-2; 7 nucleotides agree with TRBD1. V lost 2 bases to trimming and J lost 5 bases; unmatched junction nucleotides: 17. This CDR3 has 18 amino acids. Germline V gene data show CDR1 as ENHRY and CDR2 as SYGVKD. The CDR3 loop is CAISETDRAGPGPYGYTF. The CDR3 DNA follows: TGTGCCATCAGTGAGACAGACAGGGCTGGCCCAGGGCCATATGGCTACACCTTC.

The rearrangement uses TRBV5-6 and TRBJ1-2; perhaps TRBD1 as D (5 bases). The CDR3 consists of 13 residues. CDR1 SGHDT and CDR2 YYEEEE come from the germline V gene. V lost 0 bases and J lost 2, with 5 bases in between. The CDR3 loop reads CASSLEGNYGYTF. CDR3 bases: TGTGCCAGCAGCTTGGAGGGGAACTATGGCTACACCTTC.

The sample holds many counts of this clone. The CDR3 DNA sequence: TGTGCCAGCACCCCGGGCGATGGGAATGAGCAGTTCTTC. As protein: CASTPGDGNEQFF. This chain joins TRBV2 and TRBJ2-1; D is ambiguous. V was clipped by 7 bases and J by 7 bases, with 14 bases between them. Germline CDR1 and CDR2: SNHLY and FYNNEI. This CDR3 contains 13 residues.

The rearrangement links TRBV15 to TRBJ1-3; D call uncertain. V was shortened by 3 bases and J by 7 bases, with 10 bases between the two germline ends. The CDR3 length is 13 residues. CDR1 and CDR2 from the germline V gene are LNHNV and YYDKDF (reference sequence). This CDR3 is CATSRTPSNTIYF. The CDR3 DNA reads as TGTGCCACCAGCAGGACACCCAGTAACACCATATATTTT. Variable domain in full (rest from reference TRBV15 and TRBJ1-3): DAMVIQNPRYQVTQFGKPVTLSCSQTLNHNVMYWYQQKSSQAPKLLFHYYDKDFNNEADTPDNFQSRRPNTSFCFLDIRSPGLGDTAMYLCATSRTPSNTIYFGEGSWLTVV.

The chain has TRBV27 and TRBJ2-1, with D maybe TRBD2 (5 bases). With 6 bases removed from V and 7 bases from J, the gap between germline ends came to 7 bases. The CDR3 has 11 amino acids. CDR1 and CDR2 from the germline V gene are MNHEY and SMNVEV (reference sequence). The CDR3, as DNA: TGTGCCAGCAGCCCGGGAAATGAGCAGTTCTTC. Protein sequence: CASSPGNEQFF.

The rearrangement links TRBV6-1 to TRBJ1-2; a weak D match, TRBD1 (5 bases). Trimming removed 11 bases at V and 4 bases at J, with 17 bases between. The CDR3 is made up of 13 amino acids. The germline V gene has CDR1 MNHNS and CDR2 SASEGT. CDR3 nucleotide sequence: TGTGCCTACACAGCGGGGCTCGTCTATGGCTACACCTTC. Its translation: CAYTAGLVYGYTF.

The chain uses TRBV11-2 and TRBJ2-5; maybe TRBD2 (5 bases). The J call may be faulty, since TRBJ2-7 better matches the DNA end. This CDR3 spans 16 amino acids. CDR1 is SGHAT and CDR2 is FQNNGV in the germline V gene. The CDR3 DNA is TGTGCCAGCAGCGATCGGCGGAATAGCGCAATCTCCGAGCAGTACTTC. Protein sequence: CASSDRRNSAISEQYF.